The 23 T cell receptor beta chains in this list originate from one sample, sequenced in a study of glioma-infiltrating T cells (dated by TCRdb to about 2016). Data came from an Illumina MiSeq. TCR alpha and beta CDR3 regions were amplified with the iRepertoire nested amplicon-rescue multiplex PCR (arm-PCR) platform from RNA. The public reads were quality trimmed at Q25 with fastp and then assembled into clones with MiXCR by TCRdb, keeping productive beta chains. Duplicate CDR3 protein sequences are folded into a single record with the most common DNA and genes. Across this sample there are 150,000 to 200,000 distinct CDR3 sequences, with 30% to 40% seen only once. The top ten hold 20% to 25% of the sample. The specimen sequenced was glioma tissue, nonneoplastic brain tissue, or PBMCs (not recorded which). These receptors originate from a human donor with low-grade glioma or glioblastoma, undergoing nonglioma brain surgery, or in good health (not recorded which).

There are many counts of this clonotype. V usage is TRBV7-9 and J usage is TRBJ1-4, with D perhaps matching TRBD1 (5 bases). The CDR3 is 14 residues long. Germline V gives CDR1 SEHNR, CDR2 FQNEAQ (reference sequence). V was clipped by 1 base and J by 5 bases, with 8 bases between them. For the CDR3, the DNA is TGTGCCAGCAGCTTAGTCCCAGGGAATGAAAAACTGTTTTTT. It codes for CASSLVPGNEKLFF.

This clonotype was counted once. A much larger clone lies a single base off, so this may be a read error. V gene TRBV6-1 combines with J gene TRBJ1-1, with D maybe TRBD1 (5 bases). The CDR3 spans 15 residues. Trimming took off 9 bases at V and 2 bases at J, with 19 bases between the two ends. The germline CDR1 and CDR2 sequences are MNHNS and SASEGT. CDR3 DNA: TGTGCCAGATCACCACCAATAGGGGTTAACACTGAAGCTTTCTTT. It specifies CARSPPIGVNTEAFF.

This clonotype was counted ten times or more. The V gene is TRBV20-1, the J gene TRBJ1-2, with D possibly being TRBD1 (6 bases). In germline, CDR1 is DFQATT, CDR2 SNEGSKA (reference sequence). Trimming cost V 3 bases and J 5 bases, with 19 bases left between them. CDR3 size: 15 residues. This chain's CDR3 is CSARARVQGRYGYTF. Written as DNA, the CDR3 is TGCAGTGCTAGGGCCAGGGTACAGGGTCGATATGGCTACACCTTC.

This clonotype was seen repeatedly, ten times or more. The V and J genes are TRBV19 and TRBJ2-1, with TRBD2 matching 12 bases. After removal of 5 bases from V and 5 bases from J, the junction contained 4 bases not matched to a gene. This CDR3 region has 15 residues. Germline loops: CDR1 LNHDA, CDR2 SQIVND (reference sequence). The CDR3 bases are TGTGCCAGTAGTCCTCTAGCGGGAGGGGACAATGAGCAGTTCTTC. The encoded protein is CASSPLAGGDNEQFF. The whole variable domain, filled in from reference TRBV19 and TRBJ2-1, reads DGGITQSPKYLFRKEGQNVTLSCEQNLNHDAMYWYRQDPGQGLRLIYYSQIVNDFQKGDIAEGYSVSREKKESFPLTVTSAQKNPTAFYLCASSPLAGGDNEQFFGPGTRLTVL.

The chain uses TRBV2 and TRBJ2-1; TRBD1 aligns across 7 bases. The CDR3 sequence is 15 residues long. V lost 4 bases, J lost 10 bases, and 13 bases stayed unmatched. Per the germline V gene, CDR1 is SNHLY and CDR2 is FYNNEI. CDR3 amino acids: CASSVWGQTFKEQFF. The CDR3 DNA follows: TGTGCCAGCAGTGTTTGGGGACAGACCTTTAAGGAGCAGTTCTTC.

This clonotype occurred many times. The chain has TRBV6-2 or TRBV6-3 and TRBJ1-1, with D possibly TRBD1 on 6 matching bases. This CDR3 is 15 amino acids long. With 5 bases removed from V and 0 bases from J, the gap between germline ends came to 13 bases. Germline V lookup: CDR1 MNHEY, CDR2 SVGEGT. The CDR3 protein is CASSGGQSVNTEAFF. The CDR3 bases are TGTGCCAGCAGTGGAGGACAGTCCGTGAACACTGAAGCTTTCTTT.

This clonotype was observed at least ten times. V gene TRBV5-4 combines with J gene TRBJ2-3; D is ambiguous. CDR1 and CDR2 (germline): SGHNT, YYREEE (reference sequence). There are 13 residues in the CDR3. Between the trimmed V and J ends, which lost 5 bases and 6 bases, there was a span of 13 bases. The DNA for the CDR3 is TGTGCCAGCAGTGTAGACTCCGCTGATACGCAGTATTTT. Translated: CASSVDSADTQYF.

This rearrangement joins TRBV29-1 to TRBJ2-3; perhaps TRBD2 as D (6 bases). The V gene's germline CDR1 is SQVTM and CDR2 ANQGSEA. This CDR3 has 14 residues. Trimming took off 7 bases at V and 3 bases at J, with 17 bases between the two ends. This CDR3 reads CSAEPEGRTDTQYF. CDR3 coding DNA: TGCAGCGCCGAGCCGGAGGGCCGGACAGATACGCAGTATTTT.

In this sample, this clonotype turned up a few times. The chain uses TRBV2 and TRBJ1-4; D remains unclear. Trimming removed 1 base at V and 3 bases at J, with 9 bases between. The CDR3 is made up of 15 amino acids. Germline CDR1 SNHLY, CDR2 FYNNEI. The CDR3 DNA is TGTGCCAGCAGTGAAGGGGGTACCCCTAATGAAAAACTGTTTTTT. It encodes CASSEGGTPNEKLFF.

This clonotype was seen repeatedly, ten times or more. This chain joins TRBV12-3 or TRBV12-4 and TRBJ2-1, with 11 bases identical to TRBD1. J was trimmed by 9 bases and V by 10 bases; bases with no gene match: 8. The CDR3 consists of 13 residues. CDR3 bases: TGTGCCACTACGGACAGGGGGCTTGGTGAGCAGTTCTTC. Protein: CATTDRGLGEQFF.

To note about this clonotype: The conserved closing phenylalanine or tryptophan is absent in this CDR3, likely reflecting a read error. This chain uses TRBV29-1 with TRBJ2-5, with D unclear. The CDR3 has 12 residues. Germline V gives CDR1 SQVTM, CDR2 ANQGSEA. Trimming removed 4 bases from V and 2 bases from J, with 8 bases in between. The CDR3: CSVGQNQETQYL. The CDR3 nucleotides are TGCAGCGTTGGGCAGAATCAAGAGACCCAGTACTTA.

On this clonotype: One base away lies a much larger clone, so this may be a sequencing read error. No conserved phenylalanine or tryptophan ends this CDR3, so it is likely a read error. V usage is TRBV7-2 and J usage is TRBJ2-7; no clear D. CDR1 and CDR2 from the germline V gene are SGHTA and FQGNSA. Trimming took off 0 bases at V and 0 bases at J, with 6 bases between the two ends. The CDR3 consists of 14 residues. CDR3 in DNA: TGTGCCAGCAGCTTAGCCCAGGACTCCTACGAGCAGTACTCC. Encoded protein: CASSLAQDSYEQYS.

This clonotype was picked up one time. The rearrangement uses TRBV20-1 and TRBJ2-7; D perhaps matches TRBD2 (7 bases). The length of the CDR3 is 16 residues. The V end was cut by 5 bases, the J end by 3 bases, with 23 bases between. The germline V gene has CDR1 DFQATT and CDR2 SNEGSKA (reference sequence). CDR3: CSAPGSGGGSGYEQYF. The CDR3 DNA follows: TGCAGTGCTCCAGGGTCTGGGGGCGGGAGCGGCTACGAGCAGTACTTC.

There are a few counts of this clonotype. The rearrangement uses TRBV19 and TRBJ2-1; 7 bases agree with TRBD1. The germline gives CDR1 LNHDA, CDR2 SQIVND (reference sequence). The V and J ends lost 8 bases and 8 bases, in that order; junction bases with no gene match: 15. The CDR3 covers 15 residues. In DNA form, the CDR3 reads TGTGCCAGTGCCTGGACAGGACAAACTAGGGATGAGCAGTTCTTC. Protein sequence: CASAWTGQTRDEQFF.

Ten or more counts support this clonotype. As DNA, the CDR3 is TGCAGTGCTAGAGACCCCGCAGGGGGTACCTATCAGCCCCAGCATTTT. Protein: CSARDPAGGTYQPQHF. The genes are TRBV20-1 and TRBJ1-5; 7 bases match TRBD1. With V trimmed by 0 bases and J by 5 bases, 10 bases remained unmatched. Germline V gives CDR1 DFQATT, CDR2 SNEGSKA (reference sequence). The CDR3 covers 16 residues.

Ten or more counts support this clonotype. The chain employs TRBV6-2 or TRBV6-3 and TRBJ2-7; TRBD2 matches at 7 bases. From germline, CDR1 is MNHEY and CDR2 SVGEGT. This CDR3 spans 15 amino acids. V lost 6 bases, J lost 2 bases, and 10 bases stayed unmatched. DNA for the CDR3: TGTGCCAGCAGAGGACCGGGACTACCAACCTACGAGCAGTACTTC. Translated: CASRGPGLPTYEQYF.

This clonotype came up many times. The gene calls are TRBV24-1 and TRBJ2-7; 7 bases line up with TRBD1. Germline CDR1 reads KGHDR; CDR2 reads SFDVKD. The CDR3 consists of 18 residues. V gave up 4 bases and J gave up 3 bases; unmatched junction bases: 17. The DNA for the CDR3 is TGTGCCACCAGTGACCTACCCCTGACAGGGTCCGTGAACTACGAGCAGTACTTC. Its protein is CATSDLPLTGSVNYEQYF.

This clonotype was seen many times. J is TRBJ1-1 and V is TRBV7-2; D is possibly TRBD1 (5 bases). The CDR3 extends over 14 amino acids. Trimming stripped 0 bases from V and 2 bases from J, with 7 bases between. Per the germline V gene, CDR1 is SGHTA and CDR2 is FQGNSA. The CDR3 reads CASSLAGTNTEAFF. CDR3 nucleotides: TGTGCCAGCAGCTTAGCCGGGACTAACACTGAAGCTTTCTTT.

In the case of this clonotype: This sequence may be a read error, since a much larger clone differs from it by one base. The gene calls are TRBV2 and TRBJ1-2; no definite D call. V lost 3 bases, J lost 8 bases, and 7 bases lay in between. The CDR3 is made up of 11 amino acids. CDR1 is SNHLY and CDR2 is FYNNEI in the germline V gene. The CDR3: CASSDRVGYTF. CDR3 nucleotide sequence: TGTGCCAGCAGTGACAGAGTGGGCTACACCTTC.

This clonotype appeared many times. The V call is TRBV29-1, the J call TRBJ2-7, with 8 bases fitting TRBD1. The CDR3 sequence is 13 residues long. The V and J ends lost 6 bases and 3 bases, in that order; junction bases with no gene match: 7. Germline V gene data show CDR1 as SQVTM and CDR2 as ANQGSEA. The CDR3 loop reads CSVDGQGRYEQYF. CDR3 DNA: TGCAGCGTCGACGGACAGGGCCGCTACGAGCAGTACTTC.

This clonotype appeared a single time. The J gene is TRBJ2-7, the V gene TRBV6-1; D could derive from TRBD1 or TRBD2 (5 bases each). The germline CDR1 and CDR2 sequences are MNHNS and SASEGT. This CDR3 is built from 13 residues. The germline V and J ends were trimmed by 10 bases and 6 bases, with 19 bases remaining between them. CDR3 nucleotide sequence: TGTGCCATCAGCCCCGGGACGGGTTTCGAGCAGTACTTC. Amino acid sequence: CAISPGTGFEQYF.

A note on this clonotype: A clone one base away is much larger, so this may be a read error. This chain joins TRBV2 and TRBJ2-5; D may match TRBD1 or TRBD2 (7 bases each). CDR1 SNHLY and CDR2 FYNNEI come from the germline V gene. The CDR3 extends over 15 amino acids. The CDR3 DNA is TGTGCCAGCAGTGGAGCGGGACAGTTCCAAGAGACCAAGTACTTC. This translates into CASSGAGQFQETKYF.

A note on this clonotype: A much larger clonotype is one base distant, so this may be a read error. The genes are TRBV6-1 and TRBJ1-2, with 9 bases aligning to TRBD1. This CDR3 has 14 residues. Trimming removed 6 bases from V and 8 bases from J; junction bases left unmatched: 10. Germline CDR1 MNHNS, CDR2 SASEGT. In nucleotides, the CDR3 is TGTGCCAGCAGCCAAGGCGACAGGGGGAGCGGCTACACCTTC. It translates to CASSQGDRGSGYTF.